Listed below are T cell receptor beta chains from one sample, sequenced in a study of yellow fever vaccine responses in identical twins. TCRdb recomputed calls from the RT-PCR reads with MiXCR, one row per CDR3 protein. The data show some 2,400 distinct CDR3 sequences, 70% to 85% seen once. Sample: T cells from blood (PBMCs), unsorted or a sorted subset (not recorded which), taken before or after yellow fever vaccination (not recorded which). The receptors derive from a female donor who received the yellow fever vaccine. Each CDR3 is given with its conserved first and last residue. Fields, in order: V gene, J gene, clone size, D gene, CDR3 DNA, CDR3 protein. D genes are given only for firm matches. Rows may omit the clone size; those that give it use once, few, many or a size class.

TRBV7-7,TRBJ1-1,once,TRBD1,TGTGCTAGCAGCCGGGACAGAGACACTGAAGCTTTCTTT,CASSRDRDTEAFF
TRBV30,TRBJ2-1,NA,NA,TGTGCCTGGCAGTCGGGCGATTTAAGCTCCTACAATGAGCAGTTCTTC,CAWQSGDLSSYNEQFF
TRBV27,TRBJ2-1,NA,TRBD2,TGTGCCAGCAGTTTAGTAGCGGGGGAGGGGGTTGAGCAGTTCTTC,CASSLVAGEGVEQFF
TRBV6-5,TRBJ2-5,once,NA,TGTGCCAGCAGTTACACTGCAGGGCAATGGAAGACCCAGTACTTC,CASSYTAGQWKTQYF
TRBV4-1,TRBJ2-1,NA,NA,TGCGCCAGCAGACCCGCCCCAGGCTCCTACAATGAGCAGTTCTTC,CASRPAPGSYNEQFF
TRBV20-1,TRBJ2-1,NA,NA,TGCAGTGTATCAGGGACCCGGAGCTCCTACAATGAGCAGTTCTTC,CSVSGTRSSYNEQFF
TRBV7-7,TRBJ1-1,NA,NA,TGTGCTAGCAGCTTGACACTGAACACTGAAGCTTTCTTT,CASSLTLNTEAFF
TRBV4-1,TRBJ2-3,NA,NA,TGCGCCAGCAGCCAATTGGGGGGCCCTAGCACAGATACGCAGTATTTT,CASSQLGGPSTDTQYF
TRBV7-9,TRBJ1-6,NA,NA,TGTGCCAGCAGCTCCCGAGGGGGCTCCTATAATTCACCCCTCCACTTT,CASSSRGGSYNSPLHF
TRBV12-3/TRBV12-4,TRBJ2-5,NA,NA,TGTGCCAGCAGTTTAGTAACTAGAATCCAAGAGACCCAGTACTTC,CASSLVTRIQETQYF
TRBV14,TRBJ1-3,NA,NA,TGTGCCAGCAGCCAAGACGTGGGCACCATATATTTT,CASSQDVGTIYF
TRBV6-5,TRBJ1-2,few,TRBD1,TGTGCCAGCAGTTACAGGAGGCAGGGGGTGAACTATGGCTACACCTTC,CASSYRRQGVNYGYTF
TRBV7-3,TRBJ2-5,once,NA,TGTGCCAGCAGCTTAATCGGGGGCGGAGAGACCCAGTACTTC,CASSLIGGGETQYF
TRBV20-1,TRBJ2-1,NA,TRBD2,TGCAGTGCAACCGGGACTAGCTTCGAGCAGTTCTTC,CSATGTSFEQFF
TRBV18,TRBJ1-2,NA,NA,TGTGCCAGCTCACCACCCACCATTCAGTTTGGCTACACCTTC,CASSPPTIQFGYTF
TRBV29-1,TRBJ2-1,NA,TRBD2,TGCAGCGGATCAACTCCGGGAGGTCCTTACAATGAGCAGTTCTTC,CSGSTPGGPYNEQFF
TRBV6-1,TRBJ1-6,NA,NA,TGTGCCAGCAGCCCCGAGACTGGAGGCTACTCACCCCTCCACTTT,CASSPETGGYSPLHF
TRBV20-1,TRBJ2-2,NA,NA,TGCAGTGCCCCAGAGATGAACACCGGGGAGCTGTTTTTT,CSAPEMNTGELFF
TRBV11-1,TRBJ2-7,NA,NA,TGTGCCAGCAGCTGGTCGGGGGACGAGCAGTACTTC,CASSWSGDEQYF
TRBV11-2,TRBJ1-6,few,TRBD1,TGTGCCAGCAGCCCTTCCGGGACAGATAATTCACCCCTCCACTTT,CASSPSGTDNSPLHF
TRBV11-2,TRBJ2-7,NA,NA,TGTGCCAGCAGCTTAGAGCGGTCCGGTTCCTACGAGCAGTACTTC,CASSLERSGSYEQYF
TRBV10-3,TRBJ1-1,NA,NA,TGTGCCATCAGTGAGTCTTGGGGGGGAGTCACTGAAGCTTTCTTT,CAISESWGGVTEAFF
TRBV5-4,TRBJ2-7,NA,NA,TGTGCCAGCAGCTTCGACTGGACCACCGAGCAGTACTTC,CASSFDWTTEQYF
TRBV2,TRBJ2-1,NA,TRBD2,TGTGCCAGCTTCAGAGAACCGGGACTAGCGGACTTC,CASFREPGLADF
TRBV23-1,TRBJ1-1,NA,NA,TGCGCCAGCAGTCAACCCGTCCTGGGGGATGAAGCTTTCTTT,CASSQPVLGDEAFF
TRBV20-1,TRBJ2-7,NA,TRBD1,TGCAGTGCTAGTTGGGATCAGGGGGCCTACGAGCAGTACTTC,CSASWDQGAYEQYF
TRBV4-1,TRBJ2-3,NA,TRBD2,TGCGCCAGCAGCCAAGACACTAGCGGGGGAACAGATACGCAGTATTTT,CASSQDTSGGTDTQYF
TRBV11-1,TRBJ2-3,NA,NA,TGTGCCAGCAGCTTACAGGGATCGGTAGATACGCAGTATTTT,CASSLQGSVDTQYF
TRBV11-2,TRBJ2-2,NA,NA,TGTGCCAGCAGCTTAGATCGTGGCGGGGAGCTGTTTTTT,CASSLDRGGELFF
TRBV4-1,TRBJ1-6,few,TRBD1,TGCGCCAGCAGCAACCGGGACAGGGGTTCACCCCTCCACTTT,CASSNRDRGSPLHF
TRBV4-2,TRBJ2-7,NA,TRBD2,TGTGCCAGCAGCCAAGATGGGGCTAGCGGGAGCTACGAGCAGTACTTC,CASSQDGASGSYEQYF
TRBV7-8,TRBJ2-1,NA,TRBD2,TGTGCCAGCAGCTCAGCGGAAGGGGCTAGCGGGAGGTTCGTCAATGAGCAGTTCTTC,CASSSAEGASGRFVNEQFF
TRBV7-8,TRBJ1-1,NA,NA,TGTGCCAGCAGCTATGCGATGAACACTGAAGCTTTCTTT,CASSYAMNTEAFF
TRBV9,TRBJ2-3,few,TRBD1,TGTGCCAGCAGCCCCCGGACAGGGCTCCTCACAGATACGCAGTATTTT,CASSPRTGLLTDTQYF
TRBV5-4,TRBJ1-6,NA,NA,TGTGCCAGCAGCGGACAGAAGAATTCACCCCTCCACTTT,CASSGQKNSPLHF
TRBV29-1,TRBJ2-1,NA,NA,TGCAGCGTTGAAGATAGTAAACCTAGCTTTCAGTTCTTC,CSVEDSKPSFQFF
TRBV11-1,TRBJ2-1,NA,TRBD1,TGTGCCAGCAGCTTAGGGACAGGGGAATTCAATGAGCAGTTCTTC,CASSLGTGEFNEQFF
TRBV11-1,TRBJ2-3,NA,TRBD2,TGTGCCAGCAGCTTAGCCCGAGCGGGGGACACAGATACGCAGTATTTT,CASSLARAGDTDTQYF
TRBV20-1,TRBJ2-7,NA,TRBD2,TGCAGTGCTAGAGATCAGACTAGCGGGCCTTACGAGCAGTACTTC,CSARDQTSGPYEQYF
TRBV7-9,TRBJ2-1,NA,NA,TGTGCCAGCAGCTATAGGGGTGCCGATGAGCAGTTCTTC,CASSYRGADEQFF
TRBV20-1,TRBJ2-1,NA,TRBD1,TGCAGTGCTAGGTGGGGACAGGGTAGCAATGAGCAGTTCTTC,CSARWGQGSNEQFF
TRBV12-3/TRBV12-4,TRBJ1-1,NA,NA,TGTGCCAGCAGAACGAGGGGCCGCGGTATTGAAGCTTTCTTT,CASRTRGRGIEAFF
TRBV24-1,TRBJ2-2,NA,NA,TGTGCCACCAGTGATTTGTACAGCAACACCGGGGAGCTGTTTTTT,CATSDLYSNTGELFF
TRBV10-3,TRBJ1-4,NA,NA,TGTGCCATCAGTGCGATCTCGGGGGAAAAACTGTTTTTT,CAISAISGEKLFF
TRBV11-1,TRBJ2-3,NA,NA,TGTGCCAGCCGCAAGACTAGGTCAGATACGCAGTATTTT,CASRKTRSDTQYF
TRBV27,TRBJ2-1,NA,TRBD1,TGTGCCAGCAGTTTCGGGACAGAGTACAATGAGCAGTTCTTC,CASSFGTEYNEQFF
TRBV5-1,TRBJ2-5,NA,NA,TGCGCCAGCAGCCCCAGGGTAGGAGAGACCCAGTACTTC,CASSPRVGETQYF
TRBV6-1,TRBJ2-4,NA,TRBD1,TGTGCCAGCGGGGGACAGGGTGGCCAAAACATTCAGTACTTC,CASGGQGGQNIQYF
TRBV20-1,TRBJ2-1,NA,TRBD2,TGCAGTGCCATTTCGGGGGGGAGCTCCTACAATGAGCAGTTCTTC,CSAISGGSSYNEQFF
TRBV6-1,TRBJ2-7,NA,TRBD2,TGTGCCAGCACATCGGGGACTACCTACGAGCAGTACTTC,CASTSGTTYEQYF
TRBV10-3,TRBJ2-1,NA,NA,TGTGCCATCAGTGTCGCTAATGAGCAGTTCTTC,CAISVANEQFF
TRBV30,TRBJ1-1,once,NA,TGTGCCTGGAGTCTGGGGGTCGCCGCTGAAGCTTTCTTT,CAWSLGVAAEAFF
TRBV23-1,TRBJ2-3,NA,NA,TGCGCCAGCAGTCAATGGCGGCAGGCTGCCGGCACAGATACGCAGTATTTT,CASSQWRQAAGTDTQYF
TRBV10-1,TRBJ2-3,NA,TRBD2,TGCGCCAGCAAGACTAGCGGGAGGGCCAGGACAGATACGCAGTATTTT,CASKTSGRARTDTQYF
TRBV4-2,TRBJ2-1,NA,TRBD2,TGTGCCAGCAGCCCAAAGGGAGGGGAGAATGAGCAGTTCTTC,CASSPKGGENEQFF
TRBV20-1,TRBJ1-5,NA,TRBD1,TGCAGTGCTCGACAGGGGAACCCCGGAGAGCCCCAGCATTTT,CSARQGNPGEPQHF
TRBV20-1,TRBJ1-2,NA,NA,TGCAGTGCTCGGGGTTTGGGAACTAACTATGGCTACACCTTC,CSARGLGTNYGYTF
TRBV7-6,TRBJ1-5,NA,NA,TGTGCCAGCAGCTCTGGGGTAGGTCAGCCCCAGCATTTT,CASSSGVGQPQHF